This T cell receptor beta chain comes out of a study of blood T cell repertoires in COVID-19. Sequencing used immunoSEQ multiplex PCR; TCRdb keeps in-frame clones, though not all of them. The table shows around 190,000 clones, with 70% to 90% occurring only once. This CDR3 spans 16 amino acids. The ends lost 7 bases at V and 4 bases at J; junction bases unmatched: 13. Per the germline V gene, CDR1 is SGHVS and CDR2 is FQNEAQ. This TCR came from a woman of 80 years or more with acute or convalescent COVID-19. The chain couples TRBV7-8 to TRBJ1-1; 9 bases map to TRBD1. The source material was peripheral blood. CDR3 amino acids: CASKKSTGGEVTEAFF. In DNA, the CDR3 is TGTGCCAGCAAAAAATCGACAGGGGGTGAGGTCACTGAAGCTTTCTTT.